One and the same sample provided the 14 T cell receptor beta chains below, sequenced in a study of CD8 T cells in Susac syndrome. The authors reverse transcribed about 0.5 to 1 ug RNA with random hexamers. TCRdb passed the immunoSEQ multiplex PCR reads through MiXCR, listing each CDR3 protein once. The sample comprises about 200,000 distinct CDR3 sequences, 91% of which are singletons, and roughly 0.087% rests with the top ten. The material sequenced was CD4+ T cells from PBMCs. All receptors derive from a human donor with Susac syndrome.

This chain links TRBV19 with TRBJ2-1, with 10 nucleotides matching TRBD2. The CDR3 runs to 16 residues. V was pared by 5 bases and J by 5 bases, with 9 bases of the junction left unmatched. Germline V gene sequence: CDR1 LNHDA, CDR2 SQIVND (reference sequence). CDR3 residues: CASSVSGRAPHNEQFF. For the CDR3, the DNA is TGTGCCAGTAGTGTAAGCGGGAGGGCCCCGCACAATGAGCAGTTCTTC.

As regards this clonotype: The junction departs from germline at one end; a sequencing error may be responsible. The CDR3 loop reads CASSLRSGSSYNEQFF. CDR3 in DNA: TGTGCTAGCAGCTTACGTAGCGGGAGCTCCTACAATGAGCAGTTCTTC. The rearrangement uses TRBV7-7 and TRBJ2-1; 9 positions agree with TRBD2. The CDR3 spans 16 residues. The germline V gene has CDR1 SSHAT and CDR2 FNYEAQ (reference sequence).

CDR3 bases: TGTGCCAGCAGTTTATCGTTGCCCGGGTTAGGGGGCTACACCTTC. Translation: CASSLSLPGLGGYTF. The J gene is TRBJ1-2, the V gene TRBV27; D is unclear. Germline V CDR1 and CDR2: MNHEY, SMNVEV (reference sequence). V lost 0 bases, J lost 8 bases, and 16 bases lay in between. The CDR3 consists of 15 residues.

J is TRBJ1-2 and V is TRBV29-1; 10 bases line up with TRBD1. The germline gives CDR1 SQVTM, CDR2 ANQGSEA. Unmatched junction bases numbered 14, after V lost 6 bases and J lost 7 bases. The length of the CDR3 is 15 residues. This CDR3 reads CSVSVNGDRGSGYTF. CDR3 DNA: TGCAGCGTCTCTGTAAACGGGGACAGGGGTAGTGGCTACACCTTC.

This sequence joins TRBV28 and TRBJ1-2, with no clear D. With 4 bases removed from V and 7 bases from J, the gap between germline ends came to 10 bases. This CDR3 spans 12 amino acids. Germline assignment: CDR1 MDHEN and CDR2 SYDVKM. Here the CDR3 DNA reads TGTGCCAGCAGTTCCGGACCGAGTGGCTACACCTTC. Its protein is CASSSGPSGYTF.

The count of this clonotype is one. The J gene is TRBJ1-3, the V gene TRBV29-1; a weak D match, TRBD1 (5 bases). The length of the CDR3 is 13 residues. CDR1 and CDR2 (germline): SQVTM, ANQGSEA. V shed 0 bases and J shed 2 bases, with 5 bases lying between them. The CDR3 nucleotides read TGCAGCGTTGAAGAACAGGCTGGAAACACCATATATTTT. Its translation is CSVEEQAGNTIYF. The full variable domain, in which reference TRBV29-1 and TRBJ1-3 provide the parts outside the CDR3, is SAVISQKPSRDICQRGTSLTIQCQVDSQVTMMFWYRQQPGQSLTLIATANQGSEATYESGFVIDKFPISRPNLTFSTLTVSNMSPEDSSIYLCSVEEQAGNTIYFGEGSWLTVV.

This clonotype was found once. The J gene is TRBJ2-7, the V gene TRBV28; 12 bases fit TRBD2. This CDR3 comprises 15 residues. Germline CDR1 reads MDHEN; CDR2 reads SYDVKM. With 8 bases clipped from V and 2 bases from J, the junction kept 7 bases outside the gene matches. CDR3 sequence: CASGTSGSITYEQYF. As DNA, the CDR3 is TGTGCCAGCGGGACTAGCGGGTCAATAACCTACGAGCAGTACTTC.

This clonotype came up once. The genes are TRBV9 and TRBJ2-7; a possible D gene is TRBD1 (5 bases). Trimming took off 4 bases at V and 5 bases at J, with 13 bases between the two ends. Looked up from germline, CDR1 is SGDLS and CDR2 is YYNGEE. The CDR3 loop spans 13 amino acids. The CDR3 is CASSIQVNDEQYF. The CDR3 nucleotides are TGTGCCAGCAGCATACAGGTAAACGACGAGCAGTACTTC.

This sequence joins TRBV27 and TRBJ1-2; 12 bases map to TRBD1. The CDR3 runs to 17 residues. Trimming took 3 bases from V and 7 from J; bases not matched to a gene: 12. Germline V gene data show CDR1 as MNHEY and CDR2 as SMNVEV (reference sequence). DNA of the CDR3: TGTGCCAGCAGTTTGTCCGGGACAGGGGGCACCCGTGGTGGCTACACCTTC. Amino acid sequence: CASSLSGTGGTRGGYTF.

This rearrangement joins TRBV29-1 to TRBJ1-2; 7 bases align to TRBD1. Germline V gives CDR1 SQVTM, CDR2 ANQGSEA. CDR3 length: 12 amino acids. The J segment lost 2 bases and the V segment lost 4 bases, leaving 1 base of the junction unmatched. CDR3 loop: CSVGDSNYGYTF. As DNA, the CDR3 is TGCAGCGTTGGGGACAGCAACTATGGCTACACCTTC.

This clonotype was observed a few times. The CDR3 loop is CASSQEYRDQPQHF. The CDR3 region has the DNA TGTGCCAGCAGCCAGGAATACAGGGATCAGCCCCAGCATTTT. The rearrangement joins TRBV3-1 to TRBJ1-5; tentatively, D is TRBD1 (6 bases). With 3 bases removed from V and 5 bases from J, the gap between germline ends came to 11 bases. Germline lookup yields CDR1 LGHDT and CDR2 YNNKEL (reference sequence). The CDR3 contains 14 residues.

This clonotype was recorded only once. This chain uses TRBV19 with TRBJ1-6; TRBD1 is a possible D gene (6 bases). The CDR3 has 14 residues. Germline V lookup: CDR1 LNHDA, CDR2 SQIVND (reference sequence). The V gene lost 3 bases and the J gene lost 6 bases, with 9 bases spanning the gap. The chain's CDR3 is CASSITGRNSPLHF. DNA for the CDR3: TGTGCCAGTAGTATTACAGGGCGTAATTCACCCCTCCACTTT.

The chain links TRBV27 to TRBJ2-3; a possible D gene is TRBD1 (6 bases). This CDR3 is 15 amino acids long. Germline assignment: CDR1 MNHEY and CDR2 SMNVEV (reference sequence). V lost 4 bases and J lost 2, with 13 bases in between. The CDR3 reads CASSYGTIDTDTQYF. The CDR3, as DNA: TGTGCCAGCAGTTACGGGACAATAGACACAGATACGCAGTATTTT.

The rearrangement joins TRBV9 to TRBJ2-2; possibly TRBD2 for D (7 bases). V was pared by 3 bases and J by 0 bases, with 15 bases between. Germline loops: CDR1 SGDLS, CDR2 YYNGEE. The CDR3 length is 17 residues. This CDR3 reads CASSEGGISSNTGELFF. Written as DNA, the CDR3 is TGTGCCAGCAGCGAGGGGGGGATATCCTCGAACACCGGGGAGCTGTTTTTT. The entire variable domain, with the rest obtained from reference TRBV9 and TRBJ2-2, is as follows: DSGVTQTPKHLITATGQRVTLRCSPRSGDLSVYWYQQSLDQGLQFLIQYYNGEERAKGNILERFSAQQFPDLHSELNLSSLELGDSALYFCASSEGGISSNTGELFFGEGSRLTVL.